One sample yielded the 23 T cell receptor beta chains listed below, sequenced in a study of cytomegalovirus exposure and HLA in healthy donors. A multiplex PCR was run with 60 Vbeta primers and 13 Jbeta primers. TCRdb's copy holds only in-frame clones and misses some; the assay was immunoSEQ multiplex PCR. Of about 160,000 clones listed, roughly 76% were seen once; the top ten hold roughly 13%. The source material was PBMCs. The receptor set was obtained from a woman between 45 and 65 years old in good health and CMV-seronegative.

This sequence joins TRBV28 and TRBJ2-7; the D is unclear. Germline V gene data show CDR1 as MDHEN and CDR2 as SYDVKM. CDR3 length equals 14 residues. V lost 3 bases to trimming and J lost 3 bases, with 12 bases between them. CDR3 region: CASSLRRPLYEQYF. In nucleotides, the CDR3 is TGTGCCAGCAGTTTGAGGCGCCCTCTCTACGAGCAGTACTTC. Full variable domain (missing parts from reference TRBV28 and TRBJ2-7): DVKVTQSSRYLVKRTGEKVFLECVQDMDHENMFWYRQDPGLGLRLIYFSYDVKMKEKGDIPEGYSVSREKKERFSLILESASTNQTSMYLCASSLRRPLYEQYFGPGTRLTVT.

The CDR3 region has the DNA TGTGCCAGCACCTCAGGGGGCGGCTACACCTTC. As protein: CASTSGGGYTF. The genes are TRBV25-1 and TRBJ1-2; 8 positions agree with TRBD1. V lost 7 bases to trimming and J lost 8 bases; unmatched junction nucleotides: 3. Germline V gene sequence: CDR1 MGHDK, CDR2 SYGVNS. CDR3 length: 11 amino acids.

The V and J genes are TRBV11-2 and TRBJ2-5; TRBD1 aligns across 7 bases. The J call is doubtful: the DNA matches TRBJ2-7 better. The CDR3 runs to 17 residues. Germline V gives CDR1 SGHAT, CDR2 FQNNGV. The CDR3 protein is CASSVSYRGPLSYEQYF. The CDR3 DNA follows: TGTGCCAGCAGCGTATCGTATAGGGGGCCACTCTCCTACGAGCAGTACTTC.

The DNA of the CDR3 is TGTGCCAGCAGTGGGGTCGGGACAGGGCGTGAAAAACTGTTTTTT. Translating it yields CASSGVGTGREKLFF. This chain links TRBV2 with TRBJ1-4, with 9 bases that match TRBD1. Germline CDR1 reads SNHLY; CDR2 reads FYNNEI. With V trimmed by 4 bases and J by 7 bases, 7 bases remained unmatched. The CDR3 totals 15 residues.

This clone appeared a single time. This chain uses TRBV2 with TRBJ1-2, with TRBD1 matching over 8 bases. The V gene end was trimmed by 10 bases and the J gene end by 5 bases; junction bases not matched to a gene: 12. Per the germline V gene, CDR1 is SNHLY and CDR2 is FYNNEI. This CDR3 spans 14 amino acids. CDR3 in DNA: TGTGCCACCCAAGCAGGGGGCGCGGGGTATGGCTACACCTTC. Translation: CATQAGGAGYGYTF.

V usage is TRBV7-2 and J usage is TRBJ2-7; the D is unclear. Between the trimmed V and J ends, which lost 5 bases and 12 bases, there was a span of 14 bases. There are 11 residues in the CDR3. Germline-derived CDR1 and CDR2 are SGHTA and FQGNSA. For the CDR3, the DNA is TGTGCCAGCAGCCAATCGGGTCGTCGGTACTTC. Protein sequence: CASSQSGRRYF.

The V call is TRBV6-5, the J call TRBJ1-6, with 7 bases lining up with TRBD1. Germline-derived CDR1 and CDR2 are MNHEY and SVGAGI. The CDR3 runs to 13 residues. The V and J ends lost 6 bases and 7 bases, in that order; junction bases with no gene match: 3. The CDR3 protein is CASRDRVNSPLHF. DNA for the CDR3: TGTGCCAGCAGAGACAGGGTGAATTCACCCCTCCACTTT.

The chain couples TRBV7-9 to TRBJ2-5, with 8 bases lining up with TRBD1. Trimming at V came to 1 base and at J to 0 bases, leaving 7 bases not matched to a gene. This CDR3 is 17 amino acids long. Germline values: CDR1 SEHNR, CDR2 FQNEAQ (reference sequence). The CDR3 nucleotides read TGTGCCAGCAGCTTAGGTTACAGGGGGAGGAACCAAGAGACCCAGTACTTC. This sequence encodes CASSLGYRGRNQETQYF.

The rearrangement joins TRBV7-2 to TRBJ1-1; weak D call: TRBD1 (6 bases). This CDR3 contains 15 residues. Germline CDR1 reads SGHTA; CDR2 reads FQGNSA. V was cut by 5 bases and J by 0 bases, with 13 bases left in between. CDR3 sequence (DNA): TGTGCCAGCAGCCCAACACAGGGTTTGAACACTGAAGCTTTCTTT. Its protein product is CASSPTQGLNTEAFF.

The CDR3: CASRPFVRLAGGGTGELFF. CDR3 sequence (DNA): TGTGCCAGCAGACCTTTTGTCCGACTAGCGGGGGGGGGCACCGGGGAGCTGTTTTTT. This chain connects TRBV27 to TRBJ2-2; TRBD2 matches at 14 bases. This CDR3 contains 19 residues. Germline V gene sequence: CDR1 MNHEY, CDR2 SMNVEV (reference sequence). The V and J ends lost 6 bases and 4 bases, in that order; junction bases with no gene match: 13.

The rearrangement joins TRBV28 to TRBJ1-2, with 8 bases identical to TRBD1. The V gene's germline CDR1 is MDHEN and CDR2 SYDVKM. CDR3 length: 15 amino acids. V was clipped by 6 bases and J by 2 bases; unmatched bases: 8. The CDR3 nucleotides are TGTGCCAGCAGAAGACAGGGGAATCGGAACTATGGCTACACCTTC. It specifies CASRRQGNRNYGYTF.

The chain recombines TRBV29-1 with TRBJ1-1; the D gene is possibly TRBD1 (6 bases). Germline assignment: CDR1 SQVTM and CDR2 ANQGSEA. V lost 7 bases, J lost 9 bases, and 21 bases lay in between. The CDR3 consists of 13 residues. CDR3 nucleotide sequence: TGCAGCGGGCGACAAGTTTCCGGGACACAAGCTTTCTTT. It yields the protein CSGRQVSGTQAFF.

The chain couples TRBV6-5 to TRBJ2-4, with 7 positions matching TRBD2. The germline V gene encodes CDR1 MNHEY and CDR2 SVGAGI. The CDR3 totals 14 residues. V lost 0 bases and J lost 7; bases outside the gene matches: 3. CDR3 bases: TGTGCCAGCAGTTACTCGAGGCGGGAGAACATTCAGTACTTC. Protein sequence: CASSYSRRENIQYF.

The chain links TRBV28 to TRBJ2-7; D may be TRBD1 (6 bases). This CDR3 is built from 15 residues. CDR1 is MDHEN and CDR2 is SYDVKM in the germline V gene. Trimming pared 4 bases from V and 6 bases from J, leaving 19 bases between. The CDR3 loop is CASSSDRDTFPEQYF. For the CDR3, the DNA is TGTGCCAGCAGTTCCGACCGGGACACCTTCCCCGAGCAGTACTTC.

This rearrangement joins TRBV29-1 to TRBJ2-7; TRBD2 aligns across 13 bases. Trimming cost V 6 bases and J 3 bases; bases outside gene matches: 5. The length of the CDR3 is 14 residues. CDR1 is SQVTM, CDR2 ANQGSEA, per germline. CDR3 region: CSVAGTSGIYEQYF. The CDR3 coding sequence is TGCAGCGTGGCCGGGACTAGCGGGATCTACGAGCAGTACTTC.

The chain joins TRBV7-8 to TRBJ2-3; D not resolved. In germline, CDR1 is SGHVS, CDR2 FQNEAQ. Trimming left V 2 bases short and J 2 bases short, with 8 bases between. The CDR3 runs to 14 residues. CDR3 coding DNA: TGTGCCAGCAGCTTAACCACCTACACAGATACGCAGTATTTT. Translated: CASSLTTYTDTQYF.

V and J are TRBV29-1 and TRBJ2-1; 7 nucleotides match TRBD1. The germline CDR1 and CDR2 sequences are SQVTM and ANQGSEA. This CDR3 has 13 amino acids. V lost 7 bases, J lost 4 bases, and 7 bases stayed unmatched. The chain's CDR3 is CSGSRDRYNEQFF. DNA of the CDR3: TGCAGCGGAAGTCGGGACAGATACAATGAGCAGTTCTTC.

This clone is a singleton in its sample. V gene TRBV10-3 combines with J gene TRBJ1-1; D is uncertain. The germline gives CDR1 ENHRY, CDR2 SYGVKD. The V gene lost 4 bases and the J gene lost 10 bases, with 16 bases spanning the gap. The CDR3 covers 13 residues. This CDR3 is CAISVAGISRAFF. The CDR3, as DNA: TGTGCCATCAGTGTAGCTGGAATCAGTCGAGCTTTCTTT.

The chain links TRBV5-1 to TRBJ2-5; 8 bases are a match to TRBD1. V lost 4 bases to trimming and J lost 2 bases; unmatched junction nucleotides: 7. The germline V gene has CDR1 SGHRS and CDR2 YFSETQ. CDR3 length: 15 amino acids. The CDR3: CASSLWTGSQETQYF. The CDR3 nucleotides read TGCGCCAGCAGCCTCTGGACAGGGAGTCAAGAGACCCAGTACTTC. The entire variable domain, with the rest obtained from reference TRBV5-1 and TRBJ2-5, is as follows: KAGVTQTPRYLIKTRGQQVTLSCSPISGHRSVSWYQQTPGQGLQFLFEYFSETQRNKGNFPGRFSGRQFSNSRSEMNVSTLELGDSALYLCASSLWTGSQETQYFGPGTRLLVL.

This chain connects TRBV19 to TRBJ2-7; TRBD1 aligns across 10 bases. CDR1 is LNHDA and CDR2 is SQIVND in the germline V gene (reference sequence). The J segment lost 2 bases and the V segment lost 5 bases, leaving 15 bases of the junction unmatched. The CDR3 is made up of 18 amino acids. The CDR3: CASSPVGPLGTGAYEQYF. Here the CDR3 DNA reads TGTGCCAGTAGTCCCGTCGGGCCCCTGGGGACAGGGGCCTACGAGCAGTACTTC. Full variable domain (outside the CDR3, taken from reference TRBV19 and TRBJ2-7): DGGITQSPKYLFRKEGQNVTLSCEQNLNHDAMYWYRQDPGQGLRLIYYSQIVNDFQKGDIAEGYSVSREKKESFPLTVTSAQKNPTAFYLCASSPVGPLGTGAYEQYFGPGTRLTVT.

V usage is TRBV4-3 and J usage is TRBJ2-1, with D hard to call. CDR3 size: 16 residues. Per germline, CDR1 LGHNA and CDR2 YSLEER. The germline V and J ends were trimmed by 0 bases and 0 bases, with 9 bases remaining between them. The chain's CDR3 is CASSQELHRSYNEQFF. Written as DNA, the CDR3 is TGCGCCAGCAGCCAAGAACTGCACCGCTCCTACAATGAGCAGTTCTTC.

In regard to this clone: An end of the junction does not agree with germline; a read error may underlie this. The chain carries TRBV2 and TRBJ2-3; 8 positions agree with TRBD1. CDR1 SNHLY and CDR2 FYNNEI come from the germline V gene. CDR3 length: 13 amino acids. In nucleotides, the CDR3 is TGTGCCAGCTGTGACAGGGGTGCAGATACGCAGTATTTT. Its translation: CASCDRGADTQYF.

V usage is TRBV2 and J usage is TRBJ1-1; TRBD1 agrees at 10 bases. V shed 4 bases, J shed 6 bases, and the junction held 5 bases outside the gene matches. CDR1 is SNHLY, CDR2 FYNNEI, per germline. This CDR3 spans 14 amino acids. CDR3 sequence (DNA): TGTGCCAGCAGTGGAGACAGGGGGCGGTCTGAAGCTTTCTTT. As protein: CASSGDRGRSEAFF.